The 30 T cell receptor beta chains presented below share a single source sample, sequenced in a study of pediatric ulcerative colitis (dated by TCRdb to about 2019). During colonoscopy, one to two pinch biopsies were obtained from the rectum for research purposes. The method behind the library was the immunoSEQ multiplex PCR assay. This immuneACCESS table, as held by TCRdb, lists in-frame sequences with V and J called but not all clones. Of the missing ones, under half trace to an unresolved V gene in checked studies; the others have no known cause. For this sample the table gives 45,000 to 55,000 clones, of which 78% were detected only once. Together, the top ten hold about 4% of the sample. The material sequenced was gut tissue. These receptor sequences come from a girl aged 10 to 17 with moderate ulcerative colitis.

This clone was seen once. The rearrangement links TRBV14 to TRBJ2-5, with D maybe TRBD2 (6 bases). Germline assignment: CDR1 SGHDN and CDR2 FVKESK. The CDR3 is 14 residues long. V was shortened by 4 bases and J by 13 bases, with 22 bases between the two germline ends. The CDR3 DNA follows: TGTGCCAGCAGCCCTGGGGGGTGGCGGCGTGATCGGTACTTC. This translates into CASSPGGWRRDRYF.

This clone has just a few counts. Written as DNA, the CDR3 is TGTGCCAGCAGCCTATCCGGGACGGCTAACTATGGCTACACCTTC. Residues: CASSLSGTANYGYTF. The rearrangement uses TRBV9 and TRBJ1-2; weak D call: TRBD1 (5 bases). The CDR3 has 15 amino acids. Trimming took off 4 bases at V and 0 bases at J, with 13 bases between the two ends. The germline V gene has CDR1 SGDLS and CDR2 YYNGEE.

The chain carries TRBV28 and TRBJ1-2; 7 bases line up with TRBD1. Germline CDR1 is MDHEN and CDR2 is SYDVKM. Trimming removed 6 bases from V and 5 bases from J; junction bases left unmatched: 0. The length of the CDR3 is 11 residues. The CDR3 loop is CASRQGYGYTF. CDR3 DNA: TGTGCCAGCAGACAGGGGTATGGCTACACCTTC.

The CDR3 coding sequence is TGTGCCAGCAGCTTGCTCGGGGGTTATAATTCACCCCTCCACTTT. It yields the protein CASSLLGGYNSPLHF. This rearrangement joins TRBV7-8 to TRBJ1-6, with a possible D match to TRBD1 (5 bases). V lost 3 bases and J 4 bases, leaving 10 bases between the germline ends. Germline CDR1 is SGHVS and CDR2 is FQNEAQ. This CDR3 has 15 residues. The full variable domain, completed using reference TRBV7-8 and TRBJ1-6, is GAGVSQSPRYKVAKRGQDVALRCDPISGHVSLFWYQQALGQGPEFLTYFQNEAQLDKSGLPSDRFFAERPEGSVSTLKIQRTQQEDSAVYLCASSLLGGYNSPLHFGNGTRLTVT.

The chain links TRBV5-1 to TRBJ2-3, with D unresolved. Trimming took off 0 bases at V and 0 bases at J, with 5 bases between the two ends. CDR1 is SGHRS, CDR2 YFSETQ, per germline. This CDR3 is built from 14 residues. CDR3 bases: TGCGCCAGCAGCTTGGACGGAAGCACAGATACGCAGTATTTT. Translating it yields CASSLDGSTDTQYF.

The chain recombines TRBV19 with TRBJ2-1; D is tentatively TRBD1 or TRBD2 (5 bases each). This CDR3 contains 15 residues. With 6 bases removed from V and 2 bases from J, the gap between germline ends came to 14 bases. Germline V gene lookup returns CDR1 LNHDA and CDR2 SQIVND (reference sequence). Here the CDR3 DNA reads TGTGCCAGTAGCCGACGAGGGGAACCCTACAATGAGCAGTTCTTC. It translates to CASSRRGEPYNEQFF.

The chain links TRBV6-6 to TRBJ2-5, with a possible D match to TRBD2 (5 bases). The germline V and J ends were trimmed by 2 bases and 9 bases, with 10 bases remaining between them. The germline V gene has CDR1 MNHNY and CDR2 SVGAGI (reference sequence). CDR3 size: 12 residues. CDR3 residues: CASSYADSSQYF. CDR3 sequence (DNA): TGTGCCAGCAGTTACGCGGACTCATCCCAGTACTTC.

The J gene is TRBJ2-1, the V gene TRBV6-5, with D perhaps matching TRBD2 (6 bases). V lost 8 bases to trimming and J lost 8 bases, with 16 bases between them. The CDR3 extends over 13 amino acids. Germline V gene data show CDR1 as MNHEY and CDR2 as SVGAGI. CDR3 loop: CASSRLVGYEQFF. CDR3 DNA sequence: TGTGCCAGCTCACGACTAGTAGGGTATGAGCAGTTCTTC.

This clone was counted between two and nine times. The J gene is TRBJ1-2, the V gene TRBV6-6, with D possibly TRBD1 on 6 matching bases. Deletions cut 2 bases from V and 3 bases from J, with 10 bases between. The CDR3 is made up of 14 amino acids. Per germline, CDR1 MNHNY and CDR2 SVGAGI (reference sequence). For the CDR3, the DNA is TGTGCCAGCAGTTACACTTCAGGGGACTATGGCTACACCTTC. It encodes CASSYTSGDYGYTF.

V gene TRBV4-1 combines with J gene TRBJ2-3, with 11 bases fitting TRBD2. The germline V gene has CDR1 MGHRA and CDR2 YSYEKL. This CDR3 has 16 amino acids. The trim removed 2 bases at V and 5 bases at J, leaving 6 bases unmatched. In nucleotides, the CDR3 is TGCGCCAGCAGCCAACAACGACTAGCGGGGCAAGATACGCAGTATTTT. Protein product: CASSQQRLAGQDTQYF.

V and J are TRBV6-5 and TRBJ1-6; 7 bases match TRBD1. The trim removed 2 bases at V and 7 bases at J, leaving 2 bases unmatched. The CDR3 extends over 14 amino acids. From germline, CDR1 is MNHEY and CDR2 SVGAGI. The DNA of the CDR3 is TGTGCCAGCAGTTACAGACAGGGCAATTCACCCCTCCACTTT. This gives the protein CASSYRQGNSPLHF.

The chain uses TRBV7-2 and TRBJ2-7, with 7 bases lining up with TRBD2. CDR3 size: 17 residues. The V and J ends lost 2 bases and 4 bases, in that order; junction bases with no gene match: 14. The V gene's germline CDR1 is SGHTA and CDR2 FQGNSA. Here the CDR3 DNA reads TGTGCCAGCAGCTTAAGTTACACTAGCGACGGGATATACGAGCAGTACTTC. It codes for CASSLSYTSDGIYEQYF.

V and J are TRBV27 and TRBJ1-2; D is perhaps TRBD1 (6 bases). There are 13 residues in the CDR3. Per the germline V gene, CDR1 is MNHEY and CDR2 is SMNVEV (reference sequence). V was trimmed by 4 bases and J by 8 bases, leaving 14 bases between them. The CDR3 coding sequence is TGTGCCAGCAGTTCCTCAGGGGCCGGCGGCTACACCTTC. Translated: CASSSSGAGGYTF.

This clone occurred once. The chain is built from TRBV19 and TRBJ2-3, with TRBD2 identical over 10 bases. With 3 bases clipped from V and 2 bases from J, the junction kept 5 bases outside the gene matches. The CDR3 contains 16 residues. From germline, CDR1 is LNHDA and CDR2 SQIVND (reference sequence). This CDR3 is CASSIGAGGVTDTQYF. The CDR3 DNA reads TGTGCCAGTAGTATTGGAGCGGGGGGGGTCACAGATACGCAGTATTTT.

The rearrangement joins TRBV5-1 to TRBJ1-3; D is perhaps TRBD1 (6 bases). With 5 bases removed from V and 2 bases from J, the gap between germline ends came to 11 bases. Per germline, CDR1 SGHRS and CDR2 YFSETQ. The length of the CDR3 is 14 residues. The CDR3 loop is CASRPGVTGNTIYF. CDR3 coding DNA: TGCGCCAGCAGACCAGGGGTGACTGGAAACACCATATATTTT.

In its sample, this clone was seen a few times. This chain uses TRBV19 with TRBJ2-7; D tentatively fits TRBD1 or TRBD2 (5 bases each). The CDR3 is made up of 16 amino acids. The germline V and J ends were trimmed by 1 base and 5 bases, with 18 bases remaining between them. Looked up from germline, CDR1 is LNHDA and CDR2 is SQIVND (reference sequence). CDR3 region: CASSIASSGGGHEQYF. The DNA of the CDR3 is TGTGCCAGTAGTATAGCCTCATCTGGTGGGGGTCACGAGCAGTACTTC.

This chain uses TRBV5-1 with TRBJ2-5; D not resolved. Trimming removed 3 bases at V and 3 bases at J, with 12 bases between. Germline V gene sequence: CDR1 SGHRS, CDR2 YFSETQ. This CDR3 is built from 14 residues. The CDR3 bases are TGCGCCAGCAGCTCTCTCTTTGGGGAAGAGACCCAGTACTTC. It specifies CASSSLFGEETQYF.

CDR3 DNA sequence: TGTGCCAGCAGCGTAAGAACTCACACCGGGGAGCTGTTTTTT. As protein: CASSVRTHTGELFF. V is TRBV9 and J is TRBJ2-2; D ambiguous. Trimming cost V 1 base and J 3 bases, with 7 bases left between them. The CDR3 is 14 amino acids. The germline V gene has CDR1 SGDLS and CDR2 YYNGEE. Variable domain in full (rest from reference TRBV9 and TRBJ2-2): DSGVTQTPKHLITATGQRVTLRCSPRSGDLSVYWYQQSLDQGLQFLIQYYNGEERAKGNILERFSAQQFPDLHSELNLSSLELGDSALYFCASSVRTHTGELFFGEGSRLTVL.

The chain has TRBV4-3 and TRBJ1-2, with D perhaps matching TRBD1 (6 bases). This CDR3 comprises 14 residues. V lost 0 bases and J 8 bases, leaving 13 bases between the germline ends. Germline CDR1 and CDR2: LGHNA and YSLEER. CDR3 sequence reads: CASSQDRGQKGYTF. The CDR3 nucleotides are TGCGCCAGCAGCCAAGATCGGGGACAAAAGGGCTACACCTTC.

The chain has TRBV27 and TRBJ2-7; perhaps D is TRBD1 or TRBD2 (5 bases each). The CDR3 extends over 14 amino acids. Germline V CDR1 and CDR2: MNHEY, SMNVEV (reference sequence). Trimming took 5 bases from V and 4 from J, leaving 15 bases between them. CDR3 nucleotides: TGTGCCAGCAGTAAGCGGCGACAGCCGTACGAGCAGTACTTC. Its protein is CASSKRRQPYEQYF.

CDR3 in amino acids: CASSSRMYEQFF. The CDR3 coding sequence is TGCGCCAGCAGCTCTAGGATGTATGAGCAGTTCTTC. The chain couples TRBV4-1 to TRBJ2-1, with unresolved D. The CDR3 is 12 residues long. Trimming cost V 5 bases and J 8 bases, with 10 bases left between them. Germline values: CDR1 MGHRA, CDR2 YSYEKL.

The genes are TRBV7-8 and TRBJ2-7; perhaps TRBD1 as D (6 bases). There are 16 residues in the CDR3. V was cut by 5 bases and J by 2 bases, with 19 bases left in between. Germline CDR1 SGHVS, CDR2 FQNEAQ. CDR3 protein: CASSRLGRTVTYEQYF. The CDR3 DNA follows: TGTGCCAGCAGCCGGTTAGGGCGGACAGTGACCTACGAGCAGTACTTC.

J is TRBJ2-1 and V is TRBV18; TRBD1 matches at 9 bases. Looked up from germline, CDR1 is KGHSH and CDR2 is LQKENI. The CDR3 loop spans 15 amino acids. Trimming at V came to 6 bases and at J to 7 bases, leaving 10 bases not matched to a gene. For the CDR3, the DNA is TGTGCCAGCTCGGCCGGGACAGGGACGAAAAATGAGCAGTTCTTC. Amino acids: CASSAGTGTKNEQFF.

The table lists this clone with a count of one. The chain carries TRBV5-4 and TRBJ2-3, with D possibly being TRBD1 (5 bases). The CDR3 has 15 residues. Germline CDR1 and CDR2: SGHNT and YYREEE (reference sequence). V was pared by 4 bases and J by 3 bases, with 15 bases between. CDR3: CASSPRQWVTDTQYF. Written as DNA, the CDR3 is TGTGCCAGCAGCCCACGACAGTGGGTTACAGATACGCAGTATTTT.

This chain connects TRBV18 to TRBJ2-7; either TRBD1 or TRBD2 may supply D (5 bases each). With 0 bases removed from V and 6 bases from J, the gap between germline ends came to 21 bases. This CDR3 has 17 residues. Germline CDR1 is KGHSH and CDR2 is LQKENI. CDR3: CASSPPRGTAFATEQYF. In DNA form, the CDR3 reads TGTGCCAGCTCACCACCGAGGGGTACAGCCTTCGCCACCGAGCAGTACTTC. The full variable domain, in which reference TRBV18 and TRBJ2-7 provide the parts outside the CDR3, is NAGVMQNPRHLVRRRGQEARLRCSPMKGHSHVYWYRQLPEEGLKFMVYLQKENIIDESGMPKERFSAEFPKEGPSILRIQQVVRGDSAAYFCASSPPRGTAFATEQYFGPGTRLTVT.

V is TRBV19 and J is TRBJ1-4, with D unresolved. Germline V gene lookup returns CDR1 LNHDA and CDR2 SQIVND (reference sequence). V lost 5 bases, J lost 7 bases, and 11 bases lay in between. The CDR3 runs to 13 residues. The CDR3 nucleotides are TGTGCCAGTAGTTCGGCGATGAGTGAAAAACTGTTTTTT. It translates to CASSSAMSEKLFF. Complete variable domain (other parts from reference TRBV19 and TRBJ1-4): DGGITQSPKYLFRKEGQNVTLSCEQNLNHDAMYWYRQDPGQGLRLIYYSQIVNDFQKGDIAEGYSVSREKKESFPLTVTSAQKNPTAFYLCASSSAMSEKLFFGSGTQLSVL.

J is TRBJ2-1 and V is TRBV5-1; 7 nucleotides match TRBD2. In germline, CDR1 is SGHRS, CDR2 YFSETQ. The CDR3 extends over 16 amino acids. With V trimmed by 0 bases and J by 6 bases, 9 bases remained unmatched. CDR3 region: CASSLAGTTTFNEQFF. Here the CDR3 DNA reads TGCGCCAGCAGCTTGGCCGGGACTACAACCTTCAATGAGCAGTTCTTC.

The J gene is TRBJ2-6, the V gene TRBV10-3; possibly TRBD2 for D (6 bases). This CDR3 spans 16 amino acids. Trimming left V 3 bases short and J 0 bases short, with 9 bases between. CDR1 and CDR2 (germline): ENHRY, SYGVKD. CDR3 DNA sequence: TGTGCCATCAGTGACTCGGGAGTCTCTGGGGCCAACGTCCTGACTTTC. Translating it yields CAISDSGVSGANVLTF.

The chain recombines TRBV29-1 with TRBJ2-7, with 7 bases matching TRBD2. The CDR3 covers 14 residues. Trimming removed 7 bases from V and 2 bases from J; junction bases left unmatched: 11. CDR1 is SQVTM and CDR2 is ANQGSEA in the germline V gene. The CDR3 bases are TGCAGCGCTAGACTAGCTGAAGCCCCCTACGAGCAGTACTTC. Protein: CSARLAEAPYEQYF.

The chain employs TRBV5-5 and TRBJ2-7; D may be TRBD1 (5 bases). The germline gives CDR1 SGHKS, CDR2 YYEKEE (reference sequence). V lost 0 bases and J 3 bases, leaving 7 bases between the germline ends. CDR3 length: 13 residues. Here the CDR3 reads CASSLAGIYEQYF. The CDR3 nucleotides read TGTGCCAGCAGCTTGGCAGGGATCTACGAGCAGTACTTC. The complete variable domain, with remaining parts taken from reference TRBV5-5 and TRBJ2-7, reads DAGVTQSPTHLIKTRGQQVTLRCSPISGHKSVSWYQQVLGQGPQFIFQYYEKEERGRGNFPDRFSARQFPNYSSELNVNALLLGDSALYLCASSLAGIYEQYFGPGTRLTVT.